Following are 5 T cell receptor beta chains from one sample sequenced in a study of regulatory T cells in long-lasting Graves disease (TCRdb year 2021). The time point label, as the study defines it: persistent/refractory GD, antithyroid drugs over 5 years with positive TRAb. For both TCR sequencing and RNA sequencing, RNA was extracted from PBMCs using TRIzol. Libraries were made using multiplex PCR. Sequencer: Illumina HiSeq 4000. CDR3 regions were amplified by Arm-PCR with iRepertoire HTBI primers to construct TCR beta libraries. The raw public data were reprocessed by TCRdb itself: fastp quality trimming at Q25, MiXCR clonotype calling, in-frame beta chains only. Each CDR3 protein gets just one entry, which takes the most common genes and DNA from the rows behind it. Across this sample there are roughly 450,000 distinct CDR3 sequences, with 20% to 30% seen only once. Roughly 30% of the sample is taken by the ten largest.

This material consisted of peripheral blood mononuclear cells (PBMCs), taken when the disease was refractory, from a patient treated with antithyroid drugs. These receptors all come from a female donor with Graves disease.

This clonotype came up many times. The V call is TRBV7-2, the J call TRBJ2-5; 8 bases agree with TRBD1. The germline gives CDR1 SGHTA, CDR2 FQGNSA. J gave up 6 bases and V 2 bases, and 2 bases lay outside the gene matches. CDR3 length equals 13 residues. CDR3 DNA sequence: TGTGCCAGCAGCTTACGGACAGGGCAGACCCAGTACTTC. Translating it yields CASSLRTGQTQYF.

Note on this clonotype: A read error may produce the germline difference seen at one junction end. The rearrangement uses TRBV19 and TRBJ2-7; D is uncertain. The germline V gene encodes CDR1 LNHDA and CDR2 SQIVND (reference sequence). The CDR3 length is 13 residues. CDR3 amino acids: CVSSIKSRYEQYF. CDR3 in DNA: TGTGTCAGTAGTATAAAAAGCCGCTACGAGCAGTACTTC.

CDR3 sequence (DNA): TGTGCCACCGCGGCCAAAAACATTCAGTACTTC. Translation gives CATAAKNIQYF. The rearrangement joins TRBV24-1 to TRBJ2-4; unclear D gene. Trimming left V 9 bases short and J 1 base short, with 3 bases between. CDR1 is KGHDR, CDR2 SFDVKD, per germline. The CDR3 runs 11 residues.

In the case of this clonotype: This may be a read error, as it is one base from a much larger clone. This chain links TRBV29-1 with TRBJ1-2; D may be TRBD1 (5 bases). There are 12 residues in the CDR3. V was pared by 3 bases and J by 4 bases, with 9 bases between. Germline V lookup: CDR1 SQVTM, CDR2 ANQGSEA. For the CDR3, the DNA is TGCAGCGTTGAGGAACAGGCCTATGGCTACACCTTC. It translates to CSVEEQAYGYTF. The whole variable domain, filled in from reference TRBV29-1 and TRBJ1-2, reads SAVISQKPSRDICQRGTSLTIQCQVDSQVTMMFWYRQQPGQSLTLIATANQGSEATYESGFVIDKFPISRPNLTFSTLTVSNMSPEDSSIYLCSVEEQAYGYTFGSGTRLTVV.

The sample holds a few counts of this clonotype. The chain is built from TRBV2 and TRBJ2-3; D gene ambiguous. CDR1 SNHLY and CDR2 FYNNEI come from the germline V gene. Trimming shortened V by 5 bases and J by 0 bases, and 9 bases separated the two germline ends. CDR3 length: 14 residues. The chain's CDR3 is CASSHYLSTDTQYF. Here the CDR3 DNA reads TGTGCCAGCAGTCACTACCTGAGCACAGATACGCAGTATTTT.